These 7 T cell receptor beta chains share one sample of origin, sequenced in a study of cytomegalovirus exposure and HLA in healthy donors. 13 Jbeta primers and 60 Vbeta primers were used for the PCR. Repertoires were generated with immunoSEQ multiplex PCR, while TCRdb's copy carries only in-frame clones and drops some. The sample shows fewer than 250,000 clones, about four fifths of them seen only once. Material: PBMCs. The receptors derive from a woman under 40 in good health and CMV-seropositive.

This chain uses TRBV7-9 with TRBJ2-3, with D possibly matching TRBD1 (6 bases). Germline assignment: CDR1 SEHNR and CDR2 FQNEAQ (reference sequence). The germline V and J ends were trimmed by 5 bases and 1 base, with 16 bases remaining between them. The CDR3 totals 16 residues. The chain's CDR3 is CASSRRQESGTDTQYF. The CDR3 DNA is TGTGCCAGCAGCCGGAGACAGGAGTCGGGCACAGATACGCAGTATTTT.

This clone was counted between two and nine times. The chain links TRBV5-4 to TRBJ2-1; TRBD2 aligns across 8 bases. After removal of 4 bases from V and 8 bases from J, the junction contained 8 bases not matched to a gene. In germline, CDR1 is SGHNT, CDR2 YYREEE (reference sequence). The CDR3 loop spans 14 amino acids. The CDR3 loop reads CASSTGTSLYEQFF. The DNA of the CDR3 is TGTGCCAGCAGCACCGGGACTAGTTTGTATGAGCAGTTCTTC.

This clone turned up a few times. The chain combines TRBV7-2 with TRBJ2-3; 15 bases match TRBD2. Per the germline V gene, CDR1 is SGHTA and CDR2 is FQGNSA. The CDR3 length is 16 residues. V was pared by 5 bases and J by 9 bases, with 9 bases of the junction left unmatched. CDR3 amino acids: CASSRRTSGREKTQYF. In nucleotides, the CDR3 is TGTGCCAGCAGCAGGAGGACTAGCGGGAGGGAGAAAACGCAGTATTTT.

The V call is TRBV28, the J call TRBJ2-1, with D perhaps matching TRBD1 (6 bases). Germline CDR1 is MDHEN and CDR2 is SYDVKM. This CDR3 is built from 15 residues. V was clipped by 6 bases and J by 2 bases, with 14 bases between them. CDR3 amino acids: CASRPNRDPYNEQFF. The CDR3 DNA reads as TGTGCCAGCAGGCCTAACAGGGACCCCTACAATGAGCAGTTCTTC.

The chain uses TRBV28 and TRBJ1-4, with TRBD1 as a possible D gene (6 bases). The germline CDR1 and CDR2 sequences are MDHEN and SYDVKM. This CDR3 region has 18 residues. V lost 4 bases and J 1 base, leaving 19 bases between the germline ends. DNA of the CDR3: TGTGCCAGCAGTTGGGGGGGGGTGGGACATCAAACTAATGAAAAACTGTTTTTT. Protein sequence: CASSWGGVGHQTNEKLFF.

V and J are TRBV5-4 and TRBJ2-5; 7 positions agree with TRBD2. CDR3 length equals 15 residues. CDR1 SGHNT and CDR2 YYREEE come from the germline V gene (reference sequence). V lost 3 bases to trimming and J lost 0 bases; unmatched junction nucleotides: 5. The CDR3 DNA sequence: TGTGCCAGCAGCTCGGAACTAGCGAACCAAGAGACCCAGTACTTC. The encoded protein is CASSSELANQETQYF.

The chain carries TRBV4-1 and TRBJ2-2, with 15 bases aligning to TRBD2. The length of the CDR3 is 20 residues. V trimming: 0 bases; J trimming: 6 bases; junction bases outside the gene matches: 11. Germline V gene lookup returns CDR1 MGHRA and CDR2 YSYEKL. CDR3 sequence: CASSQDLGLAGGKGSGELFF. For the CDR3, the DNA is TGCGCCAGCAGCCAAGATCTAGGACTAGCGGGAGGGAAGGGGTCCGGGGAGCTGTTTTTT.